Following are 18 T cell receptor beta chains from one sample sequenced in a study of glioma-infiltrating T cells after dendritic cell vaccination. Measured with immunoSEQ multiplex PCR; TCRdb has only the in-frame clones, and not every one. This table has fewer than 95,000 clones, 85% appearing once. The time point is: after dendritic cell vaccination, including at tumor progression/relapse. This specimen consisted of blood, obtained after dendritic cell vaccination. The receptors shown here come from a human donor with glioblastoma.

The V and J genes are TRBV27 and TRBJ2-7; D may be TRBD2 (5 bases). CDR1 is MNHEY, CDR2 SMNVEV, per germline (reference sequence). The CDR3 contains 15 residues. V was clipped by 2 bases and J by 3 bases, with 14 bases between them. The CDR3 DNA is TGTGCCAGCAGTTTAGGTGGACGGACTGACTACGAGCAGTACTTC. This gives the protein CASSLGGRTDYEQYF.

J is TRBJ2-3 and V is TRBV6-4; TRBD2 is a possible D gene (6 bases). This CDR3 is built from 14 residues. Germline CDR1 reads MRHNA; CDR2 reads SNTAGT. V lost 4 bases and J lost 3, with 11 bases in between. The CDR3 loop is CASSGGGETDTQYF. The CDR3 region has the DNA TGTGCCAGCAGTGGGGGAGGTGAGACAGATACGCAGTATTTT.

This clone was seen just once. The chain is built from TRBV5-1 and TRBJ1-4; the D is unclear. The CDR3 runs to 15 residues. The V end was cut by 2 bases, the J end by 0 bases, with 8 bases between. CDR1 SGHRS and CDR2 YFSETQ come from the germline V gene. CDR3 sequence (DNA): TGCGCCAGCAGCTTATGGGCGACAACTAATGAAAAACTGTTTTTT. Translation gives CASSLWATTNEKLFF.

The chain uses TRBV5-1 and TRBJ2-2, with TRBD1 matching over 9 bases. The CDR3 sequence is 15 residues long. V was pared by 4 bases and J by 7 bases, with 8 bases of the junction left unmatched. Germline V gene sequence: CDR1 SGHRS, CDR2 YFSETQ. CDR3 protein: CASSTLTGGSGELFF. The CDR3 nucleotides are TGCGCCAGCAGCACCTTGACAGGGGGTAGCGGGGAGCTGTTTTTT.

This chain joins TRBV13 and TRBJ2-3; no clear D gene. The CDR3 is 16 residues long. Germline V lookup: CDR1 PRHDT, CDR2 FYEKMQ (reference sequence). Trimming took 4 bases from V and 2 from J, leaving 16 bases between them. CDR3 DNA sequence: TGTGCCAGCAGCTCCTCCGGTCCTTCTTTCACAGATACGCAGTATTTT. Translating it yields CASSSSGPSFTDTQYF.

The CDR3, as DNA: TGTGCCAGCAACCGCGGAGTTCCGAACACTGAAGCTTTCTTT. This translates into CASNRGVPNTEAFF. The chain employs TRBV9 and TRBJ1-1, with D unresolved. CDR1 SGDLS and CDR2 YYNGEE come from the germline V gene. Deletions cut 6 bases from V and 1 base from J, with 13 bases between. The CDR3 is made up of 14 amino acids. Full variable domain (missing parts from reference TRBV9 and TRBJ1-1): DSGVTQTPKHLITATGQRVTLRCSPRSGDLSVYWYQQSLDQGLQFLIQYYNGEERAKGNILERFSAQQFPDLHSELNLSSLELGDSALYFCASNRGVPNTEAFFGQGTRLTVV.

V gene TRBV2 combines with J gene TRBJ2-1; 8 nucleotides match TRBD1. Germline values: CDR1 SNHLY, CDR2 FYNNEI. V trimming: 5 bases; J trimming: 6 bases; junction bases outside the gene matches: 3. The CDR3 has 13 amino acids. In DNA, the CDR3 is TGTGCCAGCAGTCAGGGGGCGGGCAATGAGCAGTTCTTC. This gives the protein CASSQGAGNEQFF.

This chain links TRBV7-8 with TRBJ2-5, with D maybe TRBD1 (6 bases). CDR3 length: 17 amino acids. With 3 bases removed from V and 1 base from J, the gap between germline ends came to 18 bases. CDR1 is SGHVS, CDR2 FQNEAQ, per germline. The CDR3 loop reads CASSLDRDILFQETQYF. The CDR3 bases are TGTGCCAGCAGCTTGGACCGGGACATCTTATTCCAAGAGACCCAGTACTTC.

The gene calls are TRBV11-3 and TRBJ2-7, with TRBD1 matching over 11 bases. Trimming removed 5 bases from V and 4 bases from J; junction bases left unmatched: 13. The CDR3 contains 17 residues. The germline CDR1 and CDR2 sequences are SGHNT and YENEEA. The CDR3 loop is CASSPLVGTGGAYEQYF. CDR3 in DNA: TGTGCCAGCAGCCCCTTAGTAGGGACAGGGGGGGCTTACGAGCAGTACTTC.

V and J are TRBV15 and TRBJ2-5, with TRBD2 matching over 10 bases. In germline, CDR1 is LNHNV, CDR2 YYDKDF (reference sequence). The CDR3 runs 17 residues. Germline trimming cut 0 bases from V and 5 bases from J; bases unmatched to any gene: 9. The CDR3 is CATSRDPSGGIQETQYF. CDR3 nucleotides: TGTGCCACCAGCAGAGATCCTAGCGGGGGTATTCAGGAGACCCAGTACTTC.

CDR3 amino acids: CASSRSLAGGNTGELFF. The DNA of the CDR3 is TGTGCCAGCAGCCGGTCACTAGCGGGAGGTAACACCGGGGAGCTGTTTTTT. The gene calls are TRBV7-9 and TRBJ2-2; 12 bases agree with TRBD2. Germline assignment: CDR1 SEHNR and CDR2 FQNEAQ (reference sequence). The CDR3 contains 17 residues. V dropped 5 bases and J dropped 2; count of bases not matched to a gene: 6.

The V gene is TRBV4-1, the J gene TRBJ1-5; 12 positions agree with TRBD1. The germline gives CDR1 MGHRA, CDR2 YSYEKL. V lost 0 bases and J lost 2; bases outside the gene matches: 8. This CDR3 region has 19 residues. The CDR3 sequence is CASSQDSPGQGAGNQPQHF. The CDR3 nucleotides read TGCGCCAGCAGCCAAGATTCCCCGGGACAGGGGGCCGGCAATCAGCCCCAGCATTTT.

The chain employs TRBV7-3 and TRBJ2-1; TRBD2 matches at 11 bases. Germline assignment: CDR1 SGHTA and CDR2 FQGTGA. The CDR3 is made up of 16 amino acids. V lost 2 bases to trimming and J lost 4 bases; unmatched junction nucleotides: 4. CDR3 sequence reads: CASSLSGTSGYNEQFF. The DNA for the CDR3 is TGTGCCAGCAGCTTATCGGGGACTAGCGGTTACAATGAGCAGTTCTTC.

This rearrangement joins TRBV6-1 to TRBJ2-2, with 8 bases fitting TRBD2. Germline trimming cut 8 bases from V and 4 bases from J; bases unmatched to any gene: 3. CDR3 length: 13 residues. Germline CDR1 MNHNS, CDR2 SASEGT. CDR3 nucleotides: TGTGCCAGCGGTAGCGGGATCACCGGGGAGCTGTTTTTT. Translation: CASGSGITGELFF.

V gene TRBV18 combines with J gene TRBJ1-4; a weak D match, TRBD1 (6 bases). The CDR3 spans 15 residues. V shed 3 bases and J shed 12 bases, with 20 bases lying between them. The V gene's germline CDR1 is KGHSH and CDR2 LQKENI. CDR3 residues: CASSPRTANGIELFF. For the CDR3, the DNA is TGTGCCAGCTCACCTCGGACAGCTAACGGGATAGAACTGTTTTTT.

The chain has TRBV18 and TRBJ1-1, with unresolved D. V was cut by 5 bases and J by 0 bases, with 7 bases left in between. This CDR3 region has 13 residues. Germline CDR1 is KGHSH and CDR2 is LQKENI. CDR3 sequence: CASSGEMNTEAFF. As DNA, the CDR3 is TGTGCCAGCTCAGGTGAGATGAACACTGAAGCTTTCTTT. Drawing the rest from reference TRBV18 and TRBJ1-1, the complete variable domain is NAGVMQNPRHLVRRRGQEARLRCSPMKGHSHVYWYRQLPEEGLKFMVYLQKENIIDESGMPKERFSAEFPKEGPSILRIQQVVRGDSAAYFCASSGEMNTEAFFGQGTRLTVV.

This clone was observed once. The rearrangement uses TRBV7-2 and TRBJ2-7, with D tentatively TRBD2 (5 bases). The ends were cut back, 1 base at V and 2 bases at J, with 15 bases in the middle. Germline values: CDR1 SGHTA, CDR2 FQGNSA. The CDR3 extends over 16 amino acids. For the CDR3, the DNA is TGTGCCAGCAGCTTAGGAGGGAGTATATCCACCTACGAGCAGTACTTC. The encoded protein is CASSLGGSISTYEQYF. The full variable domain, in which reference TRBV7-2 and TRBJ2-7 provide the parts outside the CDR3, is GAGVSQSPSNKVTEKGKDVELRCDPISGHTALYWYRQSLGQGLEFLIYFQGNSAPDKSGLPSDRFSAERTGGSVSTLTIQRTQQEDSAVYLCASSLGGSISTYEQYFGPGTRLTVT.

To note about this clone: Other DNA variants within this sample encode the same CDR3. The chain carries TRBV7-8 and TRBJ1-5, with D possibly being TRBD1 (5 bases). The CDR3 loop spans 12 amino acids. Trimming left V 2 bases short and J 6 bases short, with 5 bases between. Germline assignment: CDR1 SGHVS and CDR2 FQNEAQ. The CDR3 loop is CASSLQGQPQHF. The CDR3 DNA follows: TGTGCCAGCAGCTTACAGGGTCAGCCCCAGCATTTT.